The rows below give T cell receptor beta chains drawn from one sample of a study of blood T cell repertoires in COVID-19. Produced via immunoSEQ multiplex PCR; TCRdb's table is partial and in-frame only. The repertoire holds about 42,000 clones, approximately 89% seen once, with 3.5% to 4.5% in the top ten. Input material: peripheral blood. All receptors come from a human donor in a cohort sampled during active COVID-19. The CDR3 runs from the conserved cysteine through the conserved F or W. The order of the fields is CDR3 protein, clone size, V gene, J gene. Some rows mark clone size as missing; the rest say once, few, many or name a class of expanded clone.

CDR3aa: CASIYTAGTGELISSYNEQFF
abundance: NA
v_gene: TRBV28
j_gene: TRBJ2-1

CDR3aa: CASSQNRGNTEAFF
abundance: once
v_gene: TRBV3-1/TRBV3-2
j_gene: TRBJ1-1

CDR3aa: CASSHGGGQGFGYTF
abundance: NA
v_gene: TRBV6-2/TRBV6-3
j_gene: TRBJ1-2

CDR3aa: CASSQPDSITEAFF
abundance: few
v_gene: TRBV6-5
j_gene: TRBJ1-1

CDR3aa: CASSLGTGDGYTF
abundance: NA
v_gene: TRBV5-1
j_gene: TRBJ1-2

CDR3aa: CASAYPYRFTGELFF
abundance: NA
v_gene: TRBV3-1/TRBV3-2
j_gene: TRBJ2-2

CDR3aa: CASSPGQKDEQYF
abundance: NA
v_gene: TRBV6-5
j_gene: TRBJ2-7

CDR3aa: CASSSQGLGETQYF
abundance: NA
v_gene: TRBV5-1
j_gene: TRBJ2-5

CDR3aa: CASSSGILSSTQYF
abundance: NA
v_gene: TRBV7-9
j_gene: TRBJ2-3

CDR3aa: CASSPGTAIDEKLFF
abundance: NA
v_gene: TRBV19
j_gene: TRBJ1-4

CDR3aa: CASSLIALAGATQYF
abundance: NA
v_gene: TRBV28
j_gene: TRBJ2-3

CDR3aa: CASSLALGPNSGTTDTQYF
abundance: NA
v_gene: TRBV7-6
j_gene: TRBJ2-3

CDR3aa: CATRQGNTDTQYF
abundance: NA
v_gene: TRBV15
j_gene: TRBJ2-3

CDR3aa: CASSFPWAGPDNEQFF
abundance: NA
v_gene: TRBV7-2
j_gene: TRBJ2-1

CDR3aa: CASSRRGYDFDEQFF
abundance: NA
v_gene: TRBV4-3
j_gene: TRBJ2-1

CDR3aa: CASSNPGGKGQPQHF
abundance: NA
v_gene: TRBV19
j_gene: TRBJ1-5

CDR3aa: CASSFGQAYNSPLHF
abundance: few
v_gene: TRBV6-5
j_gene: TRBJ1-6

CDR3aa: CASSLATGPNTEAFF
abundance: many
v_gene: TRBV27
j_gene: TRBJ1-1

CDR3aa: CASRISGSADTQYF
abundance: once
v_gene: TRBV2
j_gene: TRBJ2-3

CDR3aa: CASSQATRTSPGETQYF
abundance: NA
v_gene: TRBV4-2
j_gene: TRBJ2-5

CDR3aa: CASSLLPGLLNTGELFF
abundance: NA
v_gene: TRBV4-2
j_gene: TRBJ2-2

CDR3aa: CASSPPVRGGELFF
abundance: NA
v_gene: TRBV28
j_gene: TRBJ2-2

CDR3aa: CSVEDHAGPIKQQFF
abundance: NA
v_gene: TRBV29-1
j_gene: TRBJ2-1

CDR3aa: CAWRSPTGAHYGYTF
abundance: few
v_gene: TRBV30
j_gene: TRBJ1-2

CDR3aa: CASSGTGYSGNTIYF
abundance: NA
v_gene: TRBV6-2/TRBV6-3
j_gene: TRBJ1-3

CDR3aa: CASSSGQGETLEQYF
abundance: NA
v_gene: TRBV2
j_gene: TRBJ2-7

CDR3aa: CASSERPGEKNIQYF
abundance: NA
v_gene: TRBV7-2
j_gene: TRBJ2-4

CDR3aa: CASSIGDRLGEQYF
abundance: NA
v_gene: TRBV9
j_gene: TRBJ2-7

CDR3aa: CASSYSNEAFF
abundance: NA
v_gene: TRBV18
j_gene: TRBJ1-1

CDR3aa: CASRSGMQGAYNEQFF
abundance: NA
v_gene: TRBV7-9
j_gene: TRBJ2-1

CDR3aa: CASSVGTDNNSPLHF
abundance: once
v_gene: TRBV9
j_gene: TRBJ1-6

CDR3aa: CASSYPLGETQYF
abundance: NA
v_gene: TRBV7-9
j_gene: TRBJ2-5

CDR3aa: CASSEFFEFNEKLFF
abundance: NA
v_gene: TRBV2
j_gene: TRBJ1-4

CDR3aa: CASSGTGGANVLTF
abundance: NA
v_gene: TRBV28
j_gene: TRBJ2-6

CDR3aa: CASSQVGGGGNTIYF
abundance: NA
v_gene: TRBV4-1
j_gene: TRBJ1-3

CDR3aa: CASSVTGGGNGELFF
abundance: NA
v_gene: TRBV2
j_gene: TRBJ2-2

CDR3aa: CASSSPLPGQGLNTEAFF
abundance: NA
v_gene: TRBV5-4
j_gene: TRBJ1-1

CDR3aa: CASSDKDRDNTDTQYF
abundance: NA
v_gene: TRBV10-2
j_gene: TRBJ2-3

CDR3aa: CSVTPGGGRLGDTQYF
abundance: once
v_gene: TRBV29-1
j_gene: TRBJ2-3

CDR3aa: CAINWDTNQPQHF
abundance: NA
v_gene: TRBV10-3
j_gene: TRBJ1-5

CDR3aa: CASSYTGSGRAYEQFF
abundance: NA
v_gene: TRBV6-6
j_gene: TRBJ2-1

CDR3aa: CASSQRQGASWRGYTF
abundance: NA
v_gene: TRBV3-1/TRBV3-2
j_gene: TRBJ1-2

CDR3aa: CASSVGQGRVGYGYTF
abundance: NA
v_gene: TRBV9
j_gene: TRBJ1-2

CDR3aa: CASSSSDSYNEQFF
abundance: NA
v_gene: TRBV6-5
j_gene: TRBJ2-1

CDR3aa: CASSSTPSGNTIYF
abundance: NA
v_gene: TRBV18
j_gene: TRBJ1-3

CDR3aa: CASSYSRVGQPQHF
abundance: NA
v_gene: TRBV6-6
j_gene: TRBJ1-5

CDR3aa: CAGYSGSRFIETQYF
abundance: NA
v_gene: TRBV5-8
j_gene: TRBJ2-5

CDR3aa: CASSLWGGRRTEAFF
abundance: NA
v_gene: TRBV11-2
j_gene: TRBJ1-1

CDR3aa: CASSQGQGLADTQYF
abundance: NA
v_gene: TRBV3-1/TRBV3-2
j_gene: TRBJ2-3

CDR3aa: CASSQENSDYSNQPQHF
abundance: NA
v_gene: TRBV4-2
j_gene: TRBJ1-5

CDR3aa: CSVDPDRDQTEAFF
abundance: NA
v_gene: TRBV29-1
j_gene: TRBJ1-1

CDR3aa: CASSVSWGGDQPQHF
abundance: NA
v_gene: TRBV9
j_gene: TRBJ1-5

CDR3aa: CASSLWGQGITKNIQYF
abundance: NA
v_gene: TRBV28
j_gene: TRBJ2-4

CDR3aa: CSASGQGRSYGYTF
abundance: NA
v_gene: TRBV20-1
j_gene: TRBJ1-2

CDR3aa: CASSEWGTENTGELFF
abundance: NA
v_gene: TRBV10-1
j_gene: TRBJ2-2